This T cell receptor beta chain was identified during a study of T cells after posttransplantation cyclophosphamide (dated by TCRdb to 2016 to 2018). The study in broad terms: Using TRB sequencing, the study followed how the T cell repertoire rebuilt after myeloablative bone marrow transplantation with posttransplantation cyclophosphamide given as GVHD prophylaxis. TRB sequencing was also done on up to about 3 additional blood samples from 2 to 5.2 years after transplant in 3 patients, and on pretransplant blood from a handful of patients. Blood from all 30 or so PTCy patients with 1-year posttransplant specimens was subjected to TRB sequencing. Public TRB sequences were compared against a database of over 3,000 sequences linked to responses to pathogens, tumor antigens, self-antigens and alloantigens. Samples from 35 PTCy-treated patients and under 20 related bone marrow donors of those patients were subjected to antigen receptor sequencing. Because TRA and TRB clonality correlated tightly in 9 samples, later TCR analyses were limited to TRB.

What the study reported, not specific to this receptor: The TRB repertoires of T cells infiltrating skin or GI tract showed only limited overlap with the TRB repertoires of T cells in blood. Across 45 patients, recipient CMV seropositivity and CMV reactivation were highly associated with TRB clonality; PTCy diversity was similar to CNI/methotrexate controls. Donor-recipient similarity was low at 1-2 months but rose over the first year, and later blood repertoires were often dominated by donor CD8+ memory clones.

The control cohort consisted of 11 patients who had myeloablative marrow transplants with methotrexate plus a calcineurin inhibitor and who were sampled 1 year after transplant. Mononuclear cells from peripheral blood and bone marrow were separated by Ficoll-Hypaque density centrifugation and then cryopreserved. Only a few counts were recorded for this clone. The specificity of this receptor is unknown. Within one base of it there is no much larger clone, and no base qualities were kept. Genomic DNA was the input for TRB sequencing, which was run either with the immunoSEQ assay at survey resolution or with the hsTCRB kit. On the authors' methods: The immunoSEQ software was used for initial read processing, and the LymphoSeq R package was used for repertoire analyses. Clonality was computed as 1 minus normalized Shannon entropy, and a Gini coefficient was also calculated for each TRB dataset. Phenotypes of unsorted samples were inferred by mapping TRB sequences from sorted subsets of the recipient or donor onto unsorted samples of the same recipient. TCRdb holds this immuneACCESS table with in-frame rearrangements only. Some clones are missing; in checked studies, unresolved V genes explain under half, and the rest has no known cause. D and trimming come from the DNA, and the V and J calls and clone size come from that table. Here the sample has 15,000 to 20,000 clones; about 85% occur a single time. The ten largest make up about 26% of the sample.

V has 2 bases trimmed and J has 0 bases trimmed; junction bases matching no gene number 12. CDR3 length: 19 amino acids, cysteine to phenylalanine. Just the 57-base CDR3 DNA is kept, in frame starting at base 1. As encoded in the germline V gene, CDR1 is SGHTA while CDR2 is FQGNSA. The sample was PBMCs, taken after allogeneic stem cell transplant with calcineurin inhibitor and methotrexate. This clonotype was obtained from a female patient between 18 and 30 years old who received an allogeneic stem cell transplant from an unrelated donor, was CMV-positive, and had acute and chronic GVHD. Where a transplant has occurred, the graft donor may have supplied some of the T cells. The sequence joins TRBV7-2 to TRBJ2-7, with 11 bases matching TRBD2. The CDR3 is CASSLPLATSGTSSYEQYF. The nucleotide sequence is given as TGTGCCAGCAGCTTACCCCTCGCGACTAGCGGGACCAGCTCCTACGAGCAGTACTTC.